This T cell receptor (beta chain) was sequenced for a study of blood T cell repertoires in COVID-19. The V gene lost 4 bases and the J gene lost 1 base, with 11 bases spanning the gap. Germline V gene sequence: CDR1 MDHEN, CDR2 SYDVKM. The CDR3 has 16 amino acids. Original data processing: The authors estimated nucleated cell counts from reference gene primer amplification. Sequencing was performed with immunoSEQ multiplex PCR; in TCRdb, only in-frame clones are kept and a portion is missing. Clonal size and the V and J genes are those of that table, whereas D and trimming came from the DNA. The sample yields 450,000 to 600,000 clones, roughly 90% seen once.

The source material was PBMCs or T cells enriched from blood (not recorded which). This TCR was recovered from a woman aged 18-29 years who had recovered from COVID-19. The chain links TRBV28 to TRBJ2-6; D is perhaps TRBD1 (6 bases). Here the CDR3 DNA reads TGTGCCAGCAGTTATGAACAGGGATCTGGGGCCAACGTCCTGACTTTC. Its translation: CASSYEQGSGANVLTF. Full variable domain (outside the CDR3, taken from reference TRBV28 and TRBJ2-6): DVKVTQSSRYLVKRTGEKVFLECVQDMDHENMFWYRQDPGLGLRLIYFSYDVKMKEKGDIPEGYSVSREKKERFSLILESASTNQTSMYLCASSYEQGSGANVLTFGAGSRLTVL.